A single sample gave rise to the 20 T cell receptor beta chains below, sequenced in a study of T cell repertoires in cytomegalovirus infection. TCRdb used MiXCR to reprocess the reads, holding one entry per CDR3 protein. The sample consists of over 50,000 distinct CDR3 sequences, around 21% of them appearing once. Their recognized antigens are unknown. This sample comprised CD8+ T cells from cultured PBMCs, obtained from culture after CMV antigen stimulation. These receptors originate from a human donor in good health (CMV status not recorded). Some clones in this sample may be carry-over from other donors' samples.

This clonotype was seen a few times. The rearrangement links TRBV6-8 to TRBJ1-2; the D is unclear. The V and J ends lost 0 bases and 2 bases respectively, with 7 bases between them. Per germline, CDR1 MNHGY and CDR2 SAAAGT. This CDR3 has 14 residues. The CDR3 DNA sequence: TGTGCCAGCAGTTACTCTCCCCAAAACTATGGCTACACCTTC. Translation: CASSYSPQNYGYTF.

This chain links TRBV7-2 with TRBJ1-3, with a weak D call TRBD1 (6 bases). This CDR3 spans 16 amino acids. V was shortened by 1 base and J by 2 bases, with 12 bases between the two germline ends. Germline CDR1 and CDR2: SGHTA and FQGNSA. CDR3 loop: CASSLGQADAGNTIYF. For the CDR3, the DNA is TGTGCCAGCAGCTTAGGACAGGCCGACGCTGGAAACACCATATATTTT.

The V call is TRBV7-2, the J call TRBJ2-7; possible D gene TRBD1, 6 bases. Per germline, CDR1 SGHTA and CDR2 FQGNSA. The CDR3 has 14 residues. V was trimmed by 1 base and J by 1 base, leaving 8 bases between them. In DNA, the CDR3 is TGTGCCAGCAGCTTAGGGACAGAATCCTACGAGCAGTACTTC. This translates into CASSLGTESYEQYF.

This clonotype was picked up a small number of times. The CDR3, as DNA: TGTGCCAGCAGCTTGGGGGCAGGGGTATCCTACGAGCAGTACTTC. It translates to CASSLGAGVSYEQYF. The chain employs TRBV7-2 and TRBJ2-7, with a possible D match to TRBD1 (6 bases). The CDR3 runs to 15 residues. V lost 3 bases to trimming and J lost 1 base, with 13 bases between them. Germline assignment: CDR1 SGHTA and CDR2 FQGNSA.

This clonotype has just a few counts. V gene TRBV7-2 combines with J gene TRBJ1-5; D is possibly TRBD1 (6 bases). The CDR3 spans 14 residues. CDR1 is SGHTA, CDR2 FQGNSA, per germline. Trimming shortened V by 2 bases and J by 7 bases, and 12 bases separated the two germline ends. CDR3 nucleotide sequence: TGTGCCAGCAGCTTAAATCGGGGGCGGCAGCCCCAGCATTTT. Its translation is CASSLNRGRQPQHF.

The chain has TRBV28 and TRBJ1-6; tentatively, D is TRBD1 (5 bases). CDR3 length: 16 amino acids. In germline, CDR1 is MDHEN, CDR2 SYDVKM. V was shortened by 4 bases and J by 6 bases, with 16 bases between the two germline ends. The CDR3 sequence: CASSSRTRELNSPLHF. The CDR3 DNA is TGTGCCAGCAGTTCGAGGACCAGGGAGCTTAATTCACCCCTCCACTTT.

This clonotype was seen repeatedly, ten times or more. CDR3 sequence: CANGQGLGSPLHF. DNA of the CDR3: TGTGCCAACGGACAGGGTTTGGGGTCACCCCTCCACTTT. This chain connects TRBV10-3 to TRBJ1-6, with 8 bases aligning to TRBD1. The CDR3 is made up of 13 amino acids. With V trimmed by 10 bases and J by 10 bases, 9 bases remained unmatched. Germline lookup yields CDR1 ENHRY and CDR2 SYGVKD.

The rearrangement joins TRBV7-9 to TRBJ2-1; no reliable D call. Germline V CDR1 and CDR2: SEHNR, FQNEAQ (reference sequence). V lost 3 bases and J 0 bases, leaving 9 bases between the germline ends. The CDR3 is made up of 15 amino acids. Written as DNA, the CDR3 is TGTGCCAGCAGCTTTCCAGCGAACTCCTACAATGAGCAGTTCTTC. It specifies CASSFPANSYNEQFF. The whole variable domain, filled in from reference TRBV7-9 and TRBJ2-1, reads DTGVSQNPRHKITKRGQNVTFRCDPISEHNRLYWYRQTLGQGPEFLTYFQNEAQLEKSRLLSDRFSAERPKGSFSTLEIQRTEQGDSAMYLCASSFPANSYNEQFFGPGTRLTVL.

The chain couples TRBV27 to TRBJ2-7, with TRBD1 matching 9 bases. J lost 4 bases, V lost 6 bases, and 10 bases had no gene match. The CDR3 length is 15 residues. Germline CDR1 MNHEY, CDR2 SMNVEV (reference sequence). CDR3 in amino acids: CASSPRSGTGYEQYF. CDR3 coding DNA: TGTGCCAGCAGCCCCCGCTCCGGGACAGGGTACGAGCAGTACTTC.

This clonotype was recorded once. The genes are TRBV19 and TRBJ1-1; perhaps TRBD1 as D (5 bases). V was cut by 7 bases and J by 1 base, with 10 bases left in between. The CDR3 is made up of 13 amino acids. Germline V CDR1 and CDR2: LNHDA, SQIVND (reference sequence). This CDR3 is CASTETANTEAFF. CDR3 bases: TGTGCCAGTACCGAGACAGCGAACACTGAAGCTTTCTTT.

This chain uses TRBV11-2 with TRBJ2-1; TRBD2 is a possible D gene (6 bases). V lost 5 bases, J lost 5 bases, and 31 bases lay in between. The germline gives CDR1 SGHAT, CDR2 FQNNGV. This CDR3 is built from 20 residues. This chain's CDR3 is CASSRPVGASAFPPDNEQFF. In DNA, the CDR3 is TGTGCCAGCAGCAGGCCAGTTGGGGCTAGCGCGTTCCCACCCGACAATGAGCAGTTCTTC.

This clonotype was detected only a few times. The V call is TRBV9, the J call TRBJ2-3; 7 positions agree with TRBD2. Trimming removed 0 bases from V and 2 bases from J; junction bases left unmatched: 6. In germline, CDR1 is SGDLS, CDR2 YYNGEE. The CDR3 is made up of 16 amino acids. CDR3 sequence (DNA): TGTGCCAGCAGCGTAGGCGGCGGGGGTACCACAGATACGCAGTATTTT. This encodes CASSVGGGGTTDTQYF.

This clonotype was seen a few times. This rearrangement joins TRBV6-5 to TRBJ2-5; 7 bases match TRBD2. J gave up 9 bases and V 5 bases, and 9 bases lay outside the gene matches. The CDR3 consists of 13 residues. Germline CDR1 is MNHEY and CDR2 is SVGAGI. CDR3 sequence reads: CASSLAASWAQYF. In DNA, the CDR3 is TGTGCCAGCAGTCTAGCGGCGTCATGGGCCCAGTACTTC.

This clonotype has more than one count but fewer than ten. The chain has TRBV20-1 and TRBJ2-6, with D unresolved. Germline loops: CDR1 DFQATT, CDR2 SNEGSKA (reference sequence). Deletions cut 3 bases from V and 0 bases from J, with 6 bases between. The CDR3 consists of 14 residues. CDR3 sequence: CSARRISGANVLTF. The DNA of the CDR3 is TGCAGTGCTAGGAGGATCTCTGGGGCCAACGTCCTGACTTTC.

The rearrangement uses TRBV7-2 and TRBJ2-1, with TRBD2 matching over 10 bases. V lost 1 base, J lost 9 bases, and 6 bases stayed unmatched. Germline CDR1 is SGHTA and CDR2 is FQGNSA. The CDR3 has 15 residues. In nucleotides, the CDR3 is TGTGCCAGCAGCTTAGAACTAGCGGGGAGGTTTGAGCAGTTCTTC. Residues: CASSLELAGRFEQFF.

V is TRBV27 and J is TRBJ1-5; no clear D. The ends were cut back, 6 bases at V and 2 bases at J, with 11 bases in the middle. Germline CDR1 and CDR2: MNHEY and SMNVEV (reference sequence). CDR3 length equals 14 residues. CDR3 loop: CASRKGLGNQPQHF. The CDR3 nucleotides read TGTGCCAGCAGAAAAGGCCTTGGCAATCAGCCCCAGCATTTT.

The chain uses TRBV19 and TRBJ2-7; possibly TRBD1 or TRBD2 for D (5 bases each). The germline V gene encodes CDR1 LNHDA and CDR2 SQIVND (reference sequence). This CDR3 has 16 residues. V gave up 5 bases and J gave up 0 bases, with 17 bases separating them. The CDR3 spells CASSPYGVDSSYEQYF. The CDR3 DNA reads as TGTGCCAGTAGTCCCTACGGGGTCGACAGCTCCTACGAGCAGTACTTC.

The V call is TRBV6-1, the J call TRBJ1-1; 8 bases fit TRBD1. V gave up 8 bases and J gave up 5 bases; unmatched junction bases: 10. Germline values: CDR1 MNHNS, CDR2 SASEGT. There are 14 residues in the CDR3. DNA of the CDR3: TGTGCCAGCGTGAGACAGGGGAGTAGAACTGAAGCTTTCTTT. It encodes CASVRQGSRTEAFF.

J is TRBJ2-2 and V is TRBV27; no clear D gene. This CDR3 has 13 amino acids. Germline loops: CDR1 MNHEY, CDR2 SMNVEV (reference sequence). V gave up 3 bases and J gave up 1 base, with 3 bases separating them. The CDR3 DNA reads TGTGCCAGCAGTTTCTTGAACACCGGGGAGCTGTTTTTT. It yields the protein CASSFLNTGELFF.

The V call is TRBV7-8, the J call TRBJ1-1, with D possibly being TRBD1 (5 bases). Germline lookup yields CDR1 SGHVS and CDR2 FQNEAQ. This CDR3 comprises 12 residues. Trimming removed 5 bases from V and 6 bases from J, with 10 bases in between. This CDR3 is CASSQGIAEAFF. The DNA of the CDR3 is TGTGCCAGCAGCCAGGGAATCGCTGAAGCTTTCTTT.